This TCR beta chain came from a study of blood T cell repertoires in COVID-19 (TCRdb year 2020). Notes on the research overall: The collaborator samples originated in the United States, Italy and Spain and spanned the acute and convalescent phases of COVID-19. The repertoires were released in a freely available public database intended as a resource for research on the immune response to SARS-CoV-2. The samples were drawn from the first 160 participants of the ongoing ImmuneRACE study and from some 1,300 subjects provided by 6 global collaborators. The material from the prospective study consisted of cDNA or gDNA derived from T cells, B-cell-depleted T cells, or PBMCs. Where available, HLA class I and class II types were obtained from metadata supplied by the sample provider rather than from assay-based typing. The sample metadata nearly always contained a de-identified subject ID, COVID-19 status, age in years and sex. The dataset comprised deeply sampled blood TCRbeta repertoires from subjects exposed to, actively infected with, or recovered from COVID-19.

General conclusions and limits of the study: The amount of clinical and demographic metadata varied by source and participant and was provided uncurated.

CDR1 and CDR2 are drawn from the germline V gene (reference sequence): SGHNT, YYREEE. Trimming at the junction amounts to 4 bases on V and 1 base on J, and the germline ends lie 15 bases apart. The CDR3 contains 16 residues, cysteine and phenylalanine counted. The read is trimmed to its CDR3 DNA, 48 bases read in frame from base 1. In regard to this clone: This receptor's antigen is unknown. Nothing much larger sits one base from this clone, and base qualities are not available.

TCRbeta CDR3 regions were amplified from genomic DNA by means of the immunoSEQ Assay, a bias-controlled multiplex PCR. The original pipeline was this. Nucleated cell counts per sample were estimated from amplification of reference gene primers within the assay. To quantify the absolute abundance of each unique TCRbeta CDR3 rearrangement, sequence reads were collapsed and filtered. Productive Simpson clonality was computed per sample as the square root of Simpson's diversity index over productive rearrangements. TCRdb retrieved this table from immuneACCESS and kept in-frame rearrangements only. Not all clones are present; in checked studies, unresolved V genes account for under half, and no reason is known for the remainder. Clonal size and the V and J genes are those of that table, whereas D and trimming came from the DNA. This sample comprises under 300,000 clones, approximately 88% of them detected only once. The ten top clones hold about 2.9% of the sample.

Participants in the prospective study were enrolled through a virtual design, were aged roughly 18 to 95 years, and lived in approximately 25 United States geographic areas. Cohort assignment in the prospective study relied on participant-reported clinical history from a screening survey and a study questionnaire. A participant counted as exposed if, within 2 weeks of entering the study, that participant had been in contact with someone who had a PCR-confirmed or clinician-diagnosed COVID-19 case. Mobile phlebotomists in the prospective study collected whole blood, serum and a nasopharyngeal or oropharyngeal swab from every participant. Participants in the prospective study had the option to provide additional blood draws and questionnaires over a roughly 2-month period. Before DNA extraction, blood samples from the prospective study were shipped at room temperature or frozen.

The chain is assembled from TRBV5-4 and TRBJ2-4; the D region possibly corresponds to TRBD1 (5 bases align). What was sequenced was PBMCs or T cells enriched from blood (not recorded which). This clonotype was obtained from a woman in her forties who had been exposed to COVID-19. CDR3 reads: CASSPSTARAKNIQYF. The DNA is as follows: TGTGCCAGCAGCCCCTCGACAGCCAGGGCCAAAAACATTCAGTACTTC. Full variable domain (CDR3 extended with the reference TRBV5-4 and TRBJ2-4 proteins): ETGVTQSPTHLIKTRGQQVTLRCSSQSGHNTVSWYQQALGQGPQFIFQYYREEENGRGNFPPRFSGLQFPNYSSELNVNALELDDSALYLCASSPSTARAKNIQYFGAGTRLSVL.